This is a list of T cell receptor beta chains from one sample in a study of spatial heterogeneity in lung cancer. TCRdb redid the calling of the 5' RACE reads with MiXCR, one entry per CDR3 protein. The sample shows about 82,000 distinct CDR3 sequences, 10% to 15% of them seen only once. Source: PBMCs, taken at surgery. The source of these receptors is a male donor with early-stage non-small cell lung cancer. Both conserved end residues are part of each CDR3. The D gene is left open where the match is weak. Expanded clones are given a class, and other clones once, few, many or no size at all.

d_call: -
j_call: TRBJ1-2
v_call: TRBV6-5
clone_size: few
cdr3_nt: TGTGCCAGCAGTATCGACTTTTCCTATGGCTACACCTTC
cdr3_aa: CASSIDFSYGYTF

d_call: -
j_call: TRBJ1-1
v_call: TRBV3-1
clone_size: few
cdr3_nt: TGTGCCAGCAGCCAGGGGTCGGGCACTGAAGCTTTCTTT
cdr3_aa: CASSQGSGTEAFF

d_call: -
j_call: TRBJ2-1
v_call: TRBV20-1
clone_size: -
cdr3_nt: TGCAGTGCTAGAGATCTTTTCTCCTACAATGAGCAGTTCTTC
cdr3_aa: CSARDLFSYNEQFF

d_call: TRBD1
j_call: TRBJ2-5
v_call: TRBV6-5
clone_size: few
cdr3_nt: TGTGCCAGCAGGCCTTTGTCGGACAGGGGGCGAGAGACCCAGTACTTC
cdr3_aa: CASRPLSDRGRETQYF

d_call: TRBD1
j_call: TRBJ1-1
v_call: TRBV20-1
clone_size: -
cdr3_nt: TGCAGTGCTAGAGACTCAGGGGGCACTGAAGCTTTCTTT
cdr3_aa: CSARDSGGTEAFF

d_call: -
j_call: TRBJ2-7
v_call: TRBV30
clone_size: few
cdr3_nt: TGTGCCTGGAGTTTTCCGGGACACTCCTACGAGCAGTACTTC
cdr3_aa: CAWSFPGHSYEQYF

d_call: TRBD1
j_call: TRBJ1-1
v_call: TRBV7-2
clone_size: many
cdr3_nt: TGTGCCAGCAGCTTCGGGACAGGGAACACTGAAGCTTTCTTT
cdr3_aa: CASSFGTGNTEAFF

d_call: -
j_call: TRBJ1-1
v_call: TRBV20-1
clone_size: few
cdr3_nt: TGCAGTGCTCCCCTGCTTTCGGGGAACACTGAAGCTTTCTTT
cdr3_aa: CSAPLLSGNTEAFF

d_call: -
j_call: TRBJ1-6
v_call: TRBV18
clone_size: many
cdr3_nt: TGTGCCAGCTCGAGAGCAGACCTAACACCCCTCCACTTT
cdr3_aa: CASSRADLTPLHF

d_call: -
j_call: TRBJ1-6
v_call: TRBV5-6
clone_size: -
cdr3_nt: TGTGCCAGCAGCCTGACCCCGCAGGGCTGGTATTCACCCCTCCACTTT
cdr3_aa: CASSLTPQGWYSPLHF

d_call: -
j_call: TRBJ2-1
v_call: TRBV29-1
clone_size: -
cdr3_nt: TGCAGCGTTCCCGGTCTAATGGATGAGCAGTTCTTC
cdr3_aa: CSVPGLMDEQFF

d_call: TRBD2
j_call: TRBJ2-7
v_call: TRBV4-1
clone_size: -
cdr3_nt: TGCGCCAGCAGCCTTCAGTTAGCGGGAGAGGGGGAGCAGTACTTC
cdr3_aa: CASSLQLAGEGEQYF

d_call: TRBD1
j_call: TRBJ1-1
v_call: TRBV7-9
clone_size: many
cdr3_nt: TGTGCCAGCAGCTTAACCGGACAGGGAGGCACTGAAGCTTTCTTT
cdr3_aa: CASSLTGQGGTEAFF

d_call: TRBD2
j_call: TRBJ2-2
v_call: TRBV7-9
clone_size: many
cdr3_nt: TGTGCCATCTCCGGGGATAGCGGGAGTCGGACCGGGGAGCTGTTTTTT
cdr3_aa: CAISGDSGSRTGELFF

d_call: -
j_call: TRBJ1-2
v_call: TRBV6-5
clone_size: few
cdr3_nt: TGTGCCAGCAGCCCCCCAGAAGGCGGGATTAACTATGGCTACACCTTC
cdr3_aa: CASSPPEGGINYGYTF

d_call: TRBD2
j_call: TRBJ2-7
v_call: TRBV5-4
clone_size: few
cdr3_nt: TGTGCCAGCAGCTTGCAGGGAGGGGTGAAGCAGTACTTC
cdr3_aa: CASSLQGGVKQYF

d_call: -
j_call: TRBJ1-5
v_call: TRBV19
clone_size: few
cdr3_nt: TGTGCCAGTAATCTCCAACGGGGTCAGCCCCAGCATTTT
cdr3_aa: CASNLQRGQPQHF

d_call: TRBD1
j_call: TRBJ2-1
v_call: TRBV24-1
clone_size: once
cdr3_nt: TGTGCCACCAGTGCTCCCGGACAGGGGCGGGATGAGCAGTTCTTC
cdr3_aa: CATSAPGQGRDEQFF

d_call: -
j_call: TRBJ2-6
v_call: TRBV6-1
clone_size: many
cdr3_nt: TGTGCCAGCAGTGAAAAAGGCGGGACTGGGGCCAACGTCCTGACTTTC
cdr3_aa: CASSEKGGTGANVLTF

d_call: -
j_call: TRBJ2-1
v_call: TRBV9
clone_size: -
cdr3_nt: TGTGCCAGCAGCCCTAGTAACGGGAATGAGCAGTTCTTC
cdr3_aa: CASSPSNGNEQFF

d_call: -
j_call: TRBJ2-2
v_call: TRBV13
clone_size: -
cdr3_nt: TGTGCCAGCAGCCCAGGGATCGCCGGGGAGCTGTTTTTT
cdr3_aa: CASSPGIAGELFF

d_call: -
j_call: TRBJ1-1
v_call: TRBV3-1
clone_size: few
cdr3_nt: TGTGCCAGCAGTACTTGGGTGAACACTGAAGCTTTCTTT
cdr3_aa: CASSTWVNTEAFF

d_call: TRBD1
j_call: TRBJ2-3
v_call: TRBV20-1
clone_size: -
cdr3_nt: TGCAGTGCCCGGACAGGGGTCGATACGCAGTATTTT
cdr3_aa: CSARTGVDTQYF

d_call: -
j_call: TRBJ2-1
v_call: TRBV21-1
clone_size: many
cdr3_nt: TGTGCCAGCAGCAAAAATGGCCGAGCGGGGATCAGGTACAATGAGCAGTTCTTC
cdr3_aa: CASSKNGRAGIRYNEQFF

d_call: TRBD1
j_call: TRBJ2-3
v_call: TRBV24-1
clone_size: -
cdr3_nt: TGTGCCACCAGTGATCTTGACAGGGGTGGAGATACGCAGTATTTT
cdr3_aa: CATSDLDRGGDTQYF

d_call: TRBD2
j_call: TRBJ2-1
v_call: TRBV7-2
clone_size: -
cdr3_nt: TGTGCCAGCAGCTTAGGTCCGGGACTAGCCCCCTACAATGAGCAGTTCTTC
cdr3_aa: CASSLGPGLAPYNEQFF

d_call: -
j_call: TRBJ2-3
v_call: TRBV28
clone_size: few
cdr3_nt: TGTGCCAGCAGTACCGGGACAACTCCAGATACGCAGTATTTT
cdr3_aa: CASSTGTTPDTQYF

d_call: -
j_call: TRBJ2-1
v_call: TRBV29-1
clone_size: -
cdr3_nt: TGCAGCGTTGTAGGGGTAAAGTCCTACAATGAGCAGTTCTTC
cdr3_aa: CSVVGVKSYNEQFF

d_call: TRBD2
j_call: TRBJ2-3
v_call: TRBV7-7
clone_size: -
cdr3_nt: TGTGCCAGCAGCCGGACTAGCGACATCACAGATACGCAGTATTTT
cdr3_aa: CASSRTSDITDTQYF

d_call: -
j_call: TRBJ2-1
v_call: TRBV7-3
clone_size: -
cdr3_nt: TGTGCCAGCAGCCCAAGGGCCGGGACTGCCTACAATGAGCAGTTCTTC
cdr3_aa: CASSPRAGTAYNEQFF

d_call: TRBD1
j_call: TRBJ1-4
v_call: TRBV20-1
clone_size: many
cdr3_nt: TGCAGTGCTAGAGATCTTAGGGCGACAGGGGGTTATGAAAAACTGTTTTTT
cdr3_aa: CSARDLRATGGYEKLFF

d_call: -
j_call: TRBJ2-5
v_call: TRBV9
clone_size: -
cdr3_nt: TGTGCCAGCAGCGCCACCGGACAGCTTTGGGAGACCCAGTACTTC
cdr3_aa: CASSATGQLWETQYF

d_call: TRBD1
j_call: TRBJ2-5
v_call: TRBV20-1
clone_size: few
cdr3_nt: TGCAGTGCTAGTGAAGACAGGGCAACCCAGTACTTC
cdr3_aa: CSASEDRATQYF

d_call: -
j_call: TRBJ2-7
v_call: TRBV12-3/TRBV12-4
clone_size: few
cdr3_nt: TGTGCCAGCAGCCGCCGTGGAGGACTAAGCTCCTACGAGCAGTACTTC
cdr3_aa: CASSRRGGLSSYEQYF

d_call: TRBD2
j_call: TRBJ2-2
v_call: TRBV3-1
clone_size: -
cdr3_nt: TGTGCCAGCAGCCAGAATTGGGCTAGCGGGGGGTCGAACACCGGGGAGCTGTTTTTT
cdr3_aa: CASSQNWASGGSNTGELFF

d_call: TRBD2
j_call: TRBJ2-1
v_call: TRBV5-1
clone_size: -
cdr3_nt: TGCGCCAGCAGCTCAAGGTCGGGACTAGCGGGAATAAATGAGCAGTTCTTC
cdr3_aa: CASSSRSGLAGINEQFF